A selection of T cell receptor beta chains follows, all from one sample in a study of blood T cells in healthy people across ages. TCRdb reprocessed the 5' RACE reads via MiXCR and lists one record per CDR3 protein. The data contain about 1.6 million distinct CDR3 sequences, roughly 32% of them seen just once; the ten biggest clones take up about 10%. Material for sequencing was blood. The origin of the receptors is a woman under 40 in good health. The CDR3 runs from the conserved cysteine through the conserved F or W. The D gene is left open where the match is weak. Clone size is given for some rows only: seen once, a few or many times, or a class if the clone is expanded.

size	V	J	D	CDR3	DNA
NA	TRBV6-2/TRBV6-3	TRBJ2-1	NA	CASEGQYYNEQFF	TGTGCCAGCGAAGGACAGTACTACAATGAGCAGTTCTTC
NA	TRBV7-9	TRBJ1-2	NA	CASTVRDNLGYTF	TGTGCCAGCACCGTAAGGGACAACCTTGGCTACACCTTC
few	TRBV9	TRBJ2-4	TRBD2	CASSVGVGGSVGEQYF	TGTGCCAGCAGCGTAGGTGTCGGGGGGTCCGTGGGGGAGCAGTACTTC
NA	TRBV6-5	TRBJ2-1	TRBD2	CASSRGGGVEQFF	TGTGCCAGCTCGCGGGGGGGTGGAGTGGAGCAGTTCTTC
NA	TRBV30	TRBJ1-2	TRBD1	CARSETGDCGYTF	TGTGCCCGGAGTGAGACAGGGGACTGTGGCTACACCTTC
few	TRBV28	TRBJ2-1	NA	CASSIPDNEQFF	TGTGCCAGCAGCATACCCGACAATGAGCAGTTCTTC
NA	TRBV30	TRBJ2-7	TRBD2	CAWSVDGGYEQYF	TGTGCCTGGAGTGTCGACGGGGGGTACGAGCAGTACTTC
NA	TRBV7-6	TRBJ2-3	TRBD1	CASSNPGTGDEDTQYF	TGTGCCAGCAGCAACCCCGGGACAGGGGATGAAGATACGCAGTATTTT
NA	TRBV11-2	TRBJ1-1	TRBD1	CASSLQARGGTEAFF	TGTGCCAGCAGCTTACAAGCCAGGGGGGGTACTGAAGCTTTCTTT
NA	TRBV20-1	TRBJ1-5	NA	CSARESRGGGVGNQPQHF	TGCAGTGCTAGAGAGTCCCGAGGTGGGGGTGTCGGCAATCAGCCCCAGCATTTT
NA	TRBV20-1	TRBJ2-5	TRBD2	CSATDSASGGETQYF	TGCAGTGCGACTGACTCGGCTAGCGGGGGGGAGACCCAGTACTTC